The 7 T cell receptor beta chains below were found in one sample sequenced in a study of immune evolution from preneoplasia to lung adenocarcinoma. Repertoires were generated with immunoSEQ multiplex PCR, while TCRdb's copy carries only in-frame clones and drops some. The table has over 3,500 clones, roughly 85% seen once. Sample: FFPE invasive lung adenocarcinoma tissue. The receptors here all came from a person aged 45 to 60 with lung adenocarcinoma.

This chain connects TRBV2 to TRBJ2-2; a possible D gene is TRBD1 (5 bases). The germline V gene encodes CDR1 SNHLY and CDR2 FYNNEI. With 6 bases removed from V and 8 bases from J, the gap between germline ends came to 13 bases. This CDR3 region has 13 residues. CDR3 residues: CASRVQVTGELFF. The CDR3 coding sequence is TGTGCCAGCAGAGTACAGGTTACGGGGGAGCTGTTTTTT. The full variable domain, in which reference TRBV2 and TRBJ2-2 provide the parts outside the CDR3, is EPEVTQTPSHQVTQMGQEVILRCVPISNHLYFYWYRQILGQKVEFLVSFYNNEISEKSEIFDDQFSVERPDGSNFTLKIRSTKLEDSAMYFCASRVQVTGELFFGEGSRLTVL.

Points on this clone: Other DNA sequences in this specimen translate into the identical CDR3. CDR3 in amino acids: CASREGSSYEQYF. The CDR3 nucleotides are TGCGCCAGCAGGGAAGGGAGCTCCTACGAGCAGTACTTC. The rearrangement links TRBV5-1 to TRBJ2-7, with D possibly matching TRBD2 (5 bases). Germline assignment: CDR1 SGHRS and CDR2 YFSETQ. Between the trimmed V and J ends, which lost 5 bases and 0 bases, there was a span of 9 bases. The CDR3 extends over 13 amino acids. Drawing the rest from reference TRBV5-1 and TRBJ2-7, the complete variable domain is KAGVTQTPRYLIKTRGQQVTLSCSPISGHRSVSWYQQTPGQGLQFLFEYFSETQRNKGNFPGRFSGRQFSNSRSEMNVSTLELGDSALYLCASREGSSYEQYFGPGTRLTVT.

The CDR3 protein is CASRTSTGGLNTEAFF. The DNA for the CDR3 is TGTGCCAGTAGAACGTCGACAGGGGGACTAAACACTGAAGCTTTCTTT. This chain joins TRBV19 and TRBJ1-1; 9 bases map to TRBD1. CDR3 length equals 16 residues. Germline assignment: CDR1 LNHDA and CDR2 SQIVND (reference sequence). V lost 6 bases to trimming and J lost 2 bases; unmatched junction nucleotides: 10.

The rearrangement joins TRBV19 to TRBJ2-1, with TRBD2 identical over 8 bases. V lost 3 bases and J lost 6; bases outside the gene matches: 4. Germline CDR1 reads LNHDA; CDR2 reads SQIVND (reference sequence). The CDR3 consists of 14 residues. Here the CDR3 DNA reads TGTGCCAGTAGTATGGCGGGGGGCTTCAATGAGCAGTTCTTC. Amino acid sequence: CASSMAGGFNEQFF.

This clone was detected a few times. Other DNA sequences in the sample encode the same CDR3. CDR3 protein: CSVELSGSSYNEQFF. CDR3 coding DNA: TGCAGCGTTGAACTTAGCGGGAGCTCCTACAATGAGCAGTTCTTC. V is TRBV29-1 and J is TRBJ2-1; 9 bases map to TRBD2. V was pared by 2 bases and J by 0 bases, with 2 bases of the junction left unmatched. Germline-derived CDR1 and CDR2 are SQVTM and ANQGSEA. The CDR3 is made up of 15 amino acids.

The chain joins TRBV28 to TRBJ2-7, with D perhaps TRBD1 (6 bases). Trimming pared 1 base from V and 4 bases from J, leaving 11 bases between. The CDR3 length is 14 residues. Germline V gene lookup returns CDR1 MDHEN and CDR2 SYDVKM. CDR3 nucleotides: TGTGCCAGCAGTTTATATCAGGGGTGGTACGAGCAGTACTTC. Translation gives CASSLYQGWYEQYF.

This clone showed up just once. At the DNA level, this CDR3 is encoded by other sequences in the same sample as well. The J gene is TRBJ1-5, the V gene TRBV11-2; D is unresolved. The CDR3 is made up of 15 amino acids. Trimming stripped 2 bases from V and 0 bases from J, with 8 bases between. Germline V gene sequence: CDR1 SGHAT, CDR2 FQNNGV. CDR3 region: CASSLTGGSNQPQHF. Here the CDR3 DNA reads TGTGCCAGCAGCTTAACGGGTGGTAGCAATCAGCCCCAGCATTTT.